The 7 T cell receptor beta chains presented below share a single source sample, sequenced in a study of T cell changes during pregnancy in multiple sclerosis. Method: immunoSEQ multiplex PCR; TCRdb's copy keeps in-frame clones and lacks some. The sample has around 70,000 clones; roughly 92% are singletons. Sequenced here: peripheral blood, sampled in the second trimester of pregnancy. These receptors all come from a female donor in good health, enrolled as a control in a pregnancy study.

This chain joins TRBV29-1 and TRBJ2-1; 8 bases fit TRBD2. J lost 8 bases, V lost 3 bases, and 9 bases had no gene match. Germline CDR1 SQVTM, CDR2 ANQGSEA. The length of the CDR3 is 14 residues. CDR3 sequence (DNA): TGCAGCGTTGAGGAGTCGGGGGGGGCCGATGAGCAGTTCTTC. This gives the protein CSVEESGGADEQFF.

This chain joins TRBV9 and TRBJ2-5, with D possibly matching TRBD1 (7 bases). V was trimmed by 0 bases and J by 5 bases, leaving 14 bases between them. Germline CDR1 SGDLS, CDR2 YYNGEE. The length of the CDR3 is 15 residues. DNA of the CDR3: TGTGCCAGCAGCGTAGCCGGTCAGGGGGGCGAGACCCAGTACTTC. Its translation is CASSVAGQGGETQYF.

The DNA for the CDR3 is TGTGCCAGCAGCTTCCAGGCGAACACTGAAGCTTTCTTT. Its protein is CASSFQANTEAFF. The chain uses TRBV7-9 and TRBJ1-1; D remains ambiguous. Germline V gene data show CDR1 as SEHNR and CDR2 as FQNEAQ (reference sequence). The CDR3 has 13 residues. Between the trimmed V and J ends, which lost 3 bases and 1 base, there was a span of 6 bases.

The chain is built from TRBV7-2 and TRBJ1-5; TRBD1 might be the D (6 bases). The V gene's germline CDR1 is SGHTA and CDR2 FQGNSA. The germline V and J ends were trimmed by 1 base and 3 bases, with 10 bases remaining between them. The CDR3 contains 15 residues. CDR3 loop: CASSLEGTLNQPQHF. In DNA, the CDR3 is TGTGCCAGCAGCTTAGAGGGGACACTCAATCAGCCCCAGCATTTT.

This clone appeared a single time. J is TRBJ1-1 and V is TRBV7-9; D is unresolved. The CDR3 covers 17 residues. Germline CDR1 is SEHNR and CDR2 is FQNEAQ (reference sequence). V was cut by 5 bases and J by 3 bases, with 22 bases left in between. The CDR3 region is CASSRSFQGRGDTEAFF. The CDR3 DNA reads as TGTGCCAGCAGCCGAAGTTTCCAAGGAAGAGGAGACACTGAAGCTTTCTTT.

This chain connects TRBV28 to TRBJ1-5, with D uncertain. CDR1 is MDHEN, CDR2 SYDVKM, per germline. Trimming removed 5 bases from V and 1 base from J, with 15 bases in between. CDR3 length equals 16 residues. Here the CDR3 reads CASSLAGLRSNQPQHF. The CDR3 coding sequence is TGTGCCAGCAGTCTCGCTGGACTGAGAAGCAATCAGCCCCAGCATTTT.

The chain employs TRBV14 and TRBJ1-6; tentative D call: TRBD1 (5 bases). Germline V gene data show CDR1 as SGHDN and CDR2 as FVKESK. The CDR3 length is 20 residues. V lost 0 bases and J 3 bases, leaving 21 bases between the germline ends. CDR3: CASSQDGPGSLNYYNSPLHF. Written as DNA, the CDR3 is TGTGCCAGCAGCCAAGATGGGCCAGGGTCATTAAACTACTATAATTCACCCCTCCACTTT.